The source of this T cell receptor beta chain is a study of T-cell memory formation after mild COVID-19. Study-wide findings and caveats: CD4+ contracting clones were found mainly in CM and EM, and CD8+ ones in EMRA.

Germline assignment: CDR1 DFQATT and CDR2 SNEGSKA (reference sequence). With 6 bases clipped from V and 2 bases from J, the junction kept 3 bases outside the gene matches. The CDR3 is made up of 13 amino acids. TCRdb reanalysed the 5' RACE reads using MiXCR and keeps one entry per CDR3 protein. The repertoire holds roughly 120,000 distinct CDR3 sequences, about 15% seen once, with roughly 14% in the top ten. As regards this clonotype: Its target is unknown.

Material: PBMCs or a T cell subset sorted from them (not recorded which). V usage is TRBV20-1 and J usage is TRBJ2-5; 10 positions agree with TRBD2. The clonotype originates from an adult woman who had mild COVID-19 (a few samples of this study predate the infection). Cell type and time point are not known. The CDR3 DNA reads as TGCAGTGCCGGGACTAGCGTACAAGAGACCCAGTACTTC. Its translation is CSAGTSVQETQYF.